Below are 16 T cell receptor beta chains sequenced from a single sample in a study of shared clonotypes between healthy human individuals (dated by TCRdb to about 2020). The library was produced with the immunoSEQ multiplex PCR assay. The immuneACCESS repertoire file appears here via TCRdb, limited to in-frame rearrangements. These files lack a portion of the clones; in checked studies, under half of the deficit traces to unresolved V genes, and the cause of the others is not known. This sample comprises about 380,000 clones, roughly 96% of them detected only once. More than 0.3% of the sample is taken by the ten largest. The sample taken for sequencing was memory CD8+ T cells sorted from blood. The cell subset or site label of this sample denotes: CD45RO+ cells pooled with CCR7-negative TemRA cells. The source of these receptors is a man in his thirties or forties in good health.

This rearrangement joins TRBV10-3 to TRBJ1-3; D is undetermined. Trimming pared 5 bases from V and 0 bases from J, leaving 11 bases between. Per the germline V gene, CDR1 is ENHRY and CDR2 is SYGVKD. This CDR3 has 15 amino acids. CDR3 loop: CAISTLSFSGNTIYF. CDR3 nucleotide sequence: TGTGCCATCAGTACCTTAAGCTTCTCTGGAAACACCATATATTTT.

This chain links TRBV4-1 with TRBJ2-1, with D perhaps matching TRBD1 (5 bases). CDR1 MGHRA and CDR2 YSYEKL come from the germline V gene. Between the trimmed V and J ends, which lost 1 base and 7 bases, there was a span of 8 bases. The CDR3 is 13 amino acids. CDR3: CASSQVGQNEQFF. The CDR3 region has the DNA TGCGCCAGCAGCCAAGTGGGGCAGAATGAGCAGTTCTTC.

A word on this clone: Mismatch with germline at one junction end may stem from a read error. The chain carries TRBV6-1 and TRBJ2-4; 9 bases are shared with TRBD1. Germline V gene sequence: CDR1 MNHNS, CDR2 SASEGT. This CDR3 has 12 amino acids. This chain's CDR3 is CASSPGTGREHF. CDR3 DNA: TGTGCCAGCAGTCCCGGGACAGGGAGAGAGCACTTC.

The V and J genes are TRBV6-5 and TRBJ2-5; a possible D gene is TRBD1 (5 bases). V dropped 6 bases and J dropped 1 base, with 12 bases sitting between them. CDR3 length: 14 residues. In germline, CDR1 is MNHEY, CDR2 SVGAGI. The CDR3 loop reads CASSKGVPQETQYF. CDR3 DNA sequence: TGTGCCAGCAGCAAAGGGGTCCCCCAAGAGACCCAGTACTTC.

V gene TRBV10-2 combines with J gene TRBJ2-5; D is possibly TRBD1 (5 bases). CDR3 size: 14 residues. V was trimmed by 8 bases and J by 1 base, leaving 14 bases between them. CDR1 WSHSY and CDR2 SAAADI come from the germline V gene. In DNA, the CDR3 is TGCGCCAGCTCCGACAGTCGCTTCCAAGAGACCCAGTACTTC. Translating gives CASSDSRFQETQYF.

This chain uses TRBV5-1 with TRBJ1-1; TRBD1 matches at 9 bases. CDR3 length equals 15 residues. The J segment lost 0 bases and the V segment lost 4 bases, leaving 4 bases of the junction unmatched. Looked up from germline, CDR1 is SGHRS and CDR2 is YFSETQ. The CDR3 DNA follows: TGCGCCAGCAGCCACCGGGACAGGGTGAACACTGAAGCTTTCTTT. Residues: CASSHRDRVNTEAFF.

This clone was detected only once. The V and J genes are TRBV21-1 and TRBJ2-3; the table's D call, TRBD2, was not checked against the DNA. TRBV21-1 corresponds to a pseudogene. The CDR3 spans 14 residues. Here the CDR3 DNA reads TGTGCCAGCAGCGTTGGACGGGAGGGCGATACGCAGTATTTT. This codes for CASSVGREGDTQYF.

This clone was seen a few times. The chain employs TRBV5-1 and TRBJ2-5, with TRBD2 identical over 7 bases. Germline CDR1 SGHRS, CDR2 YFSETQ. The J segment lost 3 bases and the V segment lost 4 bases, leaving 6 bases of the junction unmatched. The CDR3 contains 14 residues. CDR3 residues: CASSPGGSEETQYF. The CDR3 DNA sequence: TGCGCCAGCAGCCCCGGGGGGTCAGAAGAGACCCAGTACTTC. Using reference TRBV5-1 and TRBJ2-5 for the parts outside the CDR3, the full variable domain is KAGVTQTPRYLIKTRGQQVTLSCSPISGHRSVSWYQQTPGQGLQFLFEYFSETQRNKGNFPGRFSGRQFSNSRSEMNVSTLELGDSALYLCASSPGGSEETQYFGPGTRLLVL.

The chain is built from TRBV5-8 and TRBJ1-5; D may be TRBD1 (5 bases). The CDR3 length is 14 residues. V was shortened by 1 base and J by 4 bases, with 9 bases between the two germline ends. Germline V gene sequence: CDR1 SGHTS, CDR2 YDEGEE. DNA of the CDR3: TGTGCCAGCAGCTTGCTTCAGGGAAATCAGCCCCAGCATTTT. Protein: CASSLLQGNQPQHF.

The rearrangement links TRBV5-1 to TRBJ1-4; D unresolved. Germline loops: CDR1 SGHRS, CDR2 YFSETQ. CDR3 size: 15 residues. Trimming pared 2 bases from V and 0 bases from J, leaving 8 bases between. Here the CDR3 DNA reads TGCGCCAGCAGCTTTAGGGAAGCAACTAATGAAAAACTGTTTTTT. Translating it yields CASSFREATNEKLFF.

This clone was found once. The V call is TRBV19, the J call TRBJ2-1, with 10 bases lining up with TRBD2. The V gene's germline CDR1 is LNHDA and CDR2 SQIVND (reference sequence). The CDR3 totals 17 residues. The V and J ends lost 6 bases and 9 bases, in that order; junction bases with no gene match: 17. DNA for the CDR3: TGTGCCAGTAGCCCACCCCGGCTAGCGGGAGTCTTAGGTGAGCAGTTCTTC. Amino acid sequence: CASSPPRLAGVLGEQFF. Together with reference TRBV19 and TRBJ2-1, the CDR3 gives the full variable domain: DGGITQSPKYLFRKEGQNVTLSCEQNLNHDAMYWYRQDPGQGLRLIYYSQIVNDFQKGDIAEGYSVSREKKESFPLTVTSAQKNPTAFYLCASSPPRLAGVLGEQFFGPGTRLTVL.

This sequence joins TRBV11-1 and TRBJ2-1, with D perhaps TRBD2 (6 bases). V was pared by 7 bases and J by 4 bases, with 17 bases between. The length of the CDR3 is 15 residues. Germline CDR1 is SGHAT and CDR2 is FQDESV (reference sequence). The CDR3 region has the DNA TGTGCCAGCACCATTGGGGCGGGACCTTACAATGAGCAGTTCTTC. It yields the protein CASTIGAGPYNEQFF.

This sequence joins TRBV5-4 and TRBJ2-1; 9 bases line up with TRBD2. V shed 0 bases, J shed 4 bases, and the junction held 8 bases outside the gene matches. The V gene's germline CDR1 is SGHNT and CDR2 YYREEE (reference sequence). The CDR3 is made up of 17 amino acids. CDR3: CASSLEWSTSGYNEQFF. In nucleotides, the CDR3 is TGTGCCAGCAGCTTGGAATGGTCGACTAGCGGTTACAATGAGCAGTTCTTC.

J is TRBJ2-7 and V is TRBV6-5, with D perhaps TRBD1 (7 bases). V dropped 2 bases and J dropped 0 bases, with 14 bases sitting between them. CDR1 is MNHEY and CDR2 is SVGAGI in the germline V gene. This CDR3 has 16 residues. The CDR3 loop is CASSYGPGGSSYEQYF. CDR3 sequence (DNA): TGTGCCAGCAGTTACGGGCCAGGGGGGAGCTCCTACGAGCAGTACTTC.

This clone came up once. The chain joins TRBV27 to TRBJ2-2; no definite D call. Germline loops: CDR1 MNHEY, CDR2 SMNVEV (reference sequence). The CDR3 runs 14 residues. V dropped 7 bases and J dropped 4 bases, with 13 bases sitting between them. The chain's CDR3 is CASKVASVTGELFF. The CDR3 bases are TGTGCCAGCAAGGTTGCTTCCGTCACCGGGGAGCTGTTTTTT.

The gene calls are TRBV6-6 and TRBJ1-2; D is possibly TRBD1 (6 bases). V was pared by 6 bases and J by 0 bases, with 14 bases between. Germline V lookup: CDR1 MNHNY, CDR2 SVGAGI (reference sequence). The CDR3 spans 15 residues. The CDR3, as DNA: TGTGCCAGCAGATCCTATGGGGGCCCTAACTATGGCTACACCTTC. This translates into CASRSYGGPNYGYTF.